The entry that follows covers one T cell receptor (beta chain) sequence. Its cognate antigen is unknown. Ophthalmopathy cases met thresholds of Clinical Activity Score at least 3, NOSPECS grade at least 4 and duration under 3 months. Uncontrolled infection, other autoimmune disease, pregnancy or lactation disqualified patients from enrolment. Each diagnosis was grounded in clinical symptoms, serum thyroxine and TRAb, thyroid ultrasound, and orbital computed tomography. These data originate in a study of T cells in Graves' hyperthyroidism and ophthalmopathy. The CDR3 covers 15 residues. Deletions cut 1 base from V and 7 bases from J, with 11 bases between. Per germline, CDR1 MNHNS and CDR2 SASEGT. Study findings and constraints: It was a median around 6 months before onset that the model predicted ophthalmopathy.

It was RNA transcripts that yielded the amplified TCR beta CDR3 regions. HTBI primers drove first-round RT-PCR of the TCR CDR3. TCRdb analysed the multiplex PCR reads with MiXCR anew, one entry per CDR3 protein. The sample lists hundreds of thousands of distinct CDR3 sequences, over 15% occurring once. The sequence was collected from a woman between 18 and 30 years old with Graves' ophthalmopathy. Sequencing input: blood. The genes are TRBV6-1 and TRBJ1-6, with D tentatively TRBD1 (5 bases). The CDR3 sequence: CASSEGTGPNSPLHF. In nucleotides, the CDR3 is TGTGCCAGCAGTGAAGGGACGGGACCCAATTCACCCCTCCACTTT.